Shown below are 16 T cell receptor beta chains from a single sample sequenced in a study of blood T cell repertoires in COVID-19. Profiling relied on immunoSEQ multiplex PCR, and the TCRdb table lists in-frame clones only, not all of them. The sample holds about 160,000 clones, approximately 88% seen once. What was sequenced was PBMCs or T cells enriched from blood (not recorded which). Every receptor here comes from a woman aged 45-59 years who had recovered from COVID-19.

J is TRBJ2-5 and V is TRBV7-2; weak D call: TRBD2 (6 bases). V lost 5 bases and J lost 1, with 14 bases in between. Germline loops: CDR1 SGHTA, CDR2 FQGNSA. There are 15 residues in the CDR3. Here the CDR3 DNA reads TGTGCCAGCAGCCCCGTTCAGCGGGTCCAAGAGACCCAGTACTTC. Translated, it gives CASSPVQRVQETQYF.

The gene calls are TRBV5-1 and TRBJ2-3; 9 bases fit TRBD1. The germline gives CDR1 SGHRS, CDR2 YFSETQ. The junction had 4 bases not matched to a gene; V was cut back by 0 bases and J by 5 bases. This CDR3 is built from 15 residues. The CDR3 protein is CASSLGDRAIDTQYF. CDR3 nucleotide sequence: TGCGCCAGCAGCTTGGGGGACAGGGCGATAGATACGCAGTATTTT.

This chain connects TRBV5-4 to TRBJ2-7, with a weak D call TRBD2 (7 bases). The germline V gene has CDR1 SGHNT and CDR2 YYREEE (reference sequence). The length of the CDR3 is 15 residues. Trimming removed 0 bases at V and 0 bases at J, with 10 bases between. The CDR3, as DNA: TGTGCCAGCAGCTTGGAGGGGGGGCGCTCCTACGAGCAGTACTTC. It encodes CASSLEGGRSYEQYF.

CDR3 region: CASSTSGTTLEQYF. DNA of the CDR3: TGTGCCAGCAGTACCTCCGGGACTACTCTCGAGCAGTACTTC. The chain uses TRBV28 and TRBJ2-7, with 7 bases lining up with TRBD2. J gave up 6 bases and V 5 bases, and 10 bases lay outside the gene matches. The CDR3 has 14 residues. The germline gives CDR1 MDHEN, CDR2 SYDVKM.

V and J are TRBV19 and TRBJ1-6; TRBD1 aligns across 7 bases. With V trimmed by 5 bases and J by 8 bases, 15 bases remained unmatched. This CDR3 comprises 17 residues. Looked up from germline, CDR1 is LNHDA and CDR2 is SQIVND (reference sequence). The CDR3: CASSPYRTTGNDSPLHF. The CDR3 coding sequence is TGTGCCAGTAGTCCCTATCGTACGACAGGGAATGATTCACCCCTCCACTTT.

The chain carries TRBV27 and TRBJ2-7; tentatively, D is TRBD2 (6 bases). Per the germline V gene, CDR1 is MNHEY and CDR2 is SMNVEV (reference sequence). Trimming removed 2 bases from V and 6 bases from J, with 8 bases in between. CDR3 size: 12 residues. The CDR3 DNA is TGTGCCAGCAGTTTACGGGGAGGCGAGCAGTACTTC. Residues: CASSLRGGEQYF.

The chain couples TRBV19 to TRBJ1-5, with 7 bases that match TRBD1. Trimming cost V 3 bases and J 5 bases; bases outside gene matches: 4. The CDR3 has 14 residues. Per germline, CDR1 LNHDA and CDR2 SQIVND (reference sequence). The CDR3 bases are TGTGCCAGTAGTATTGAGGGGGCCCATCAGCCCCAGCATTTT. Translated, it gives CASSIEGAHQPQHF.

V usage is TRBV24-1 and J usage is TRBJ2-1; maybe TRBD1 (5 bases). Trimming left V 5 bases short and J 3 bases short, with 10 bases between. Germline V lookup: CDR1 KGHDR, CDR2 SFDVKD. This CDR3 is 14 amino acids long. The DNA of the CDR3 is TGTGCCACCAGTGGGGGCCAGGGCTACAATGAGCAGTTCTTC. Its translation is CATSGGQGYNEQFF.

The CDR3 DNA follows: TGTGCCAGCAGCGAAGGGAGCGGGGAGCTGTTTTTT. Amino acids: CASSEGSGELFF. The rearrangement links TRBV3-1 (or the pseudogene TRBV3-2) to TRBJ2-2; D possibly corresponds to TRBD2 (5 bases). CDR1 and CDR2 from the germline V gene are LGHDT and YNNKEL (reference sequence). Between the trimmed V and J ends, which lost 5 bases and 7 bases, there was a span of 8 bases. The CDR3 is 12 amino acids.

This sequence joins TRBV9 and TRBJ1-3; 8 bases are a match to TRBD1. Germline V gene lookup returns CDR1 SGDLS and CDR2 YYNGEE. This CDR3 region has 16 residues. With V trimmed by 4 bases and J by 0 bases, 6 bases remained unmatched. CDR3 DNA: TGTGCCAGCAGCCCGACAGGGGCCTCCTCTGGAAACACCATATATTTT. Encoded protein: CASSPTGASSGNTIYF.

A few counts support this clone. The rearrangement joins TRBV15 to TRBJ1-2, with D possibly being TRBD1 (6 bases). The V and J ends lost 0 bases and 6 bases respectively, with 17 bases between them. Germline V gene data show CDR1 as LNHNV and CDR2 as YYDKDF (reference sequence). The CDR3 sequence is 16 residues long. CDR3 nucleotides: TGTGCCACCAGCAGAGATCAGAGGCGGGGGCTGGATGGCTACACCTTC. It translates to CATSRDQRRGLDGYTF.

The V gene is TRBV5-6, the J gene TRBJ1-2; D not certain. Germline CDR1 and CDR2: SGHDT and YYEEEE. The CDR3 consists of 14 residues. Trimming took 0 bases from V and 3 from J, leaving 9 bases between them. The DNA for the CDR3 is TGTGCCAGCAGCTTGGGAGGGTCCCACTATGGCTACACCTTC. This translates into CASSLGGSHYGYTF.

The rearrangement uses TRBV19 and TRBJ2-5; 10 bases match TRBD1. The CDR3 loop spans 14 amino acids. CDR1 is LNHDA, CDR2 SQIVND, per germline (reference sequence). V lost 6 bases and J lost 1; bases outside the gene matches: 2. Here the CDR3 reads CASRWTGGQETQYF. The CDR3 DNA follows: TGTGCCAGTAGATGGACAGGGGGCCAAGAGACCCAGTACTTC.

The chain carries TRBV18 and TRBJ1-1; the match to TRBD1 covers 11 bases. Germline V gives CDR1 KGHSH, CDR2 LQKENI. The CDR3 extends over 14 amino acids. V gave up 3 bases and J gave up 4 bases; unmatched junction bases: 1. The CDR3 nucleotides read TGTGCCAGCTCACCGGGACAGGGGGTCACTGAAGCTTTCTTT. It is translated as CASSPGQGVTEAFF.

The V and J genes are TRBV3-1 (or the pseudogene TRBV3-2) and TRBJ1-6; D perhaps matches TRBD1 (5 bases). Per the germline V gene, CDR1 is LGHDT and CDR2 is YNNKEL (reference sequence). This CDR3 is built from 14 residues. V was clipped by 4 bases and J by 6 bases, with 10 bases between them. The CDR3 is CASSRLTANSPLHF. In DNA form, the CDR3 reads TGTGCCAGCAGCCGTCTGACAGCTAATTCACCCCTCCACTTT.

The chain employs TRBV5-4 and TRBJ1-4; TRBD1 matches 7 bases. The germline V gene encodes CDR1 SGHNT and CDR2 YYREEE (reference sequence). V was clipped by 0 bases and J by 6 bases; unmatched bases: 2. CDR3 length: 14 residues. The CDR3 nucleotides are TGTGCCAGCAGCTTGGCCGGGACAGATGAAAAACTGTTTTTT. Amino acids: CASSLAGTDEKLFF. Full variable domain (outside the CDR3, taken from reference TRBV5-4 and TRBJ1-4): ETGVTQSPTHLIKTRGQQVTLRCSSQSGHNTVSWYQQALGQGPQFIFQYYREEENGRGNFPPRFSGLQFPNYSSELNVNALELDDSALYLCASSLAGTDEKLFFGSGTQLSVL.